The 8 T cell receptor beta chains below all came from one sample that was sequenced in a study of shared clonotypes between healthy human individuals. The table came from immunoSEQ multiplex PCR; TCRdb's copy has only in-frame clones and leaves some out. The table has 1,100,000 or so clones, around 82% seen once. Sequencing used memory CD4+ T cells from PBMCs. Subset meaning: CD45RA-negative fraction. These receptor sequences come from a man aged 18 to 30 in good health. Some clones in this sample may be carry-over from other donors' samples.

The chain joins TRBV4-2 to TRBJ1-3, with D hard to call. Germline CDR1 is LGHNA and CDR2 is YNFKEQ. This CDR3 comprises 19 residues. V shed 0 bases and J shed 5 bases, with 23 bases lying between them. Written as DNA, the CDR3 is TGTGCCAGCAGCCAAGAGTTTCGAGGCCCTGGGAAGGATAGAAACACCATATATTTT. Its protein is CASSQEFRGPGKDRNTIYF.

The J gene is TRBJ2-7, the V gene TRBV11-3, with TRBD2 as a possible D gene (6 bases). The CDR3 spans 12 residues. V lost 5 bases to trimming and J lost 5 bases, with 10 bases between them. Germline V gene lookup returns CDR1 SGHNT and CDR2 YENEEA. Written as DNA, the CDR3 is TGTGCCAGCAGCCAAGGGACTCACGAGCAGTACTTC. Translating gives CASSQGTHEQYF.

The chain uses TRBV7-2 and TRBJ1-5; D perhaps matches TRBD1 (6 bases). The CDR3 is 15 amino acids. CDR1 and CDR2 (germline): SGHTA, FQGNSA. V was shortened by 5 bases and J by 4 bases, with 15 bases between the two germline ends. CDR3 protein: CASSPSQGMNQPQHF. The CDR3 DNA sequence: TGTGCCAGCAGCCCATCACAGGGTATGAATCAGCCCCAGCATTTT. The full variable domain, in which reference TRBV7-2 and TRBJ1-5 provide the parts outside the CDR3, is GAGVSQSPSNKVTEKGKDVELRCDPISGHTALYWYRQSLGQGLEFLIYFQGNSAPDKSGLPSDRFSAERTGGSVSTLTIQRTQQEDSAVYLCASSPSQGMNQPQHFGDGTRLSIL.

This clone was observed many times. The J gene is TRBJ1-4, the V gene TRBV7-6; no clear D gene. Per the germline V gene, CDR1 is SGHVS and CDR2 is FNYEAQ. Trimming cost V 6 bases and J 5 bases, with 13 bases left between them. This CDR3 is 14 amino acids long. The CDR3 region has the DNA TGTGCCAGCAGGGGTTTAAGGCGGAATGAAAAACTGTTTTTT. Translated, it gives CASRGLRRNEKLFF.

This clone was found once. J is TRBJ2-2 and V is TRBV4-1; 10 nucleotides match TRBD2. Trimming cost V 1 base and J 7 bases; bases outside gene matches: 6. Germline V gives CDR1 MGHRA, CDR2 YSYEKL. The CDR3 sequence is 16 residues long. CDR3 residues: CASSQGRTSGYGELFF. CDR3 nucleotide sequence: TGCGCCAGCAGCCAAGGCCGGACTAGCGGCTACGGGGAGCTGTTTTTT.

Concerning this clone itself: This sequence may be a read error, since a much larger clone differs from it by one base. This chain connects TRBV7-9 to TRBJ1-1; D not certain. The CDR3 runs 13 residues. Germline V gene data show CDR1 as SEHNR and CDR2 as FQNEAQ (reference sequence). Trimming cost V 1 base and J 3 bases, with 6 bases left between them. The CDR3 spells CASSLGVDTEAFF. CDR3 sequence (DNA): TGTGCCAGCAGCTTAGGGGTGGACACTGAAGCTTTCTTT.

This chain links TRBV5-1 with TRBJ2-3, with 8 bases aligning to TRBD2. The CDR3 is made up of 16 amino acids. Germline V gene lookup returns CDR1 SGHRS and CDR2 YFSETQ. With 0 bases clipped from V and 2 bases from J, the junction kept 5 bases outside the gene matches. CDR3 bases: TGCGCCAGCAGCTTGGAGGGCGGGAGGTCCACAGATACGCAGTATTTT. This gives the protein CASSLEGGRSTDTQYF. Based on the CDR3 plus reference TRBV5-1 and TRBJ2-3, the full variable domain is KAGVTQTPRYLIKTRGQQVTLSCSPISGHRSVSWYQQTPGQGLQFLFEYFSETQRNKGNFPGRFSGRQFSNSRSEMNVSTLELGDSALYLCASSLEGGRSTDTQYFGPGTRLTVL.

The chain has TRBV2 and TRBJ1-4; D remains ambiguous. CDR1 and CDR2 from the germline V gene are SNHLY and FYNNEI. The CDR3 consists of 12 residues. V was clipped by 6 bases and J by 8 bases, with 10 bases between them. The CDR3 reads CASSARWEKLFF. In DNA form, the CDR3 reads TGTGCCAGCAGCGCTCGGTGGGAAAAACTGTTTTTT.